This T cell receptor beta chain was sequenced during a study of graft-versus-host responses after intestinal transplantation. Overall study: Each of the recipients got a multivisceral, liver-intestinal, or isolated intestinal transplant. Tacrolimus and steroids were given for around 3 years to all recipients after anti-thymocyte globulin induction. General study findings and limits: Marrow from the recipient contained GvH clones, some of which had appeared first in ileum or blood. Early HvG declines after transplant were associated with peak circulating GvH clone levels.

With respect to this clone: Antigen specificity is unknown.

Germline assignment: CDR1 SNHLY and CDR2 FYNNEI. The V and J ends lost 7 bases and 1 base respectively, with 12 bases between them. The CDR3 spans 14 residues. Some clones are missing from TCRdb's copy, which holds only in-frame ones; the method was immunoSEQ multiplex PCR. This table has some 41,000 clones, about 90% appearing once. This sequence was found in a human patient who received an intestinal transplant, so some T cells may come from the graft donor. V and J are TRBV2 and TRBJ2-3, with D perhaps TRBD1 or TRBD2 (5 bases each). The starting material was PBMCs, obtained 300 to 320 days after intestinal transplant. The CDR3 coding sequence is TGTGCCAGCAAACCTAGAGGGGGCACAGATACGCAGTATTTT. This sequence encodes CASKPRGGTDTQYF.